This T cell receptor beta chain was documented in a study of CD8 T cells in ankylosing spondylitis. Germline assignment: CDR1 MNHNY and CDR2 SVGAGI (reference sequence). V lost 7 bases to trimming and J lost 3 bases; unmatched junction nucleotides: 3. The CDR3 loop spans 12 amino acids. From the 5' RACE reads, TCRdb called clonotypes with MiXCR, one entry per CDR3 protein. Of some 300,000 distinct CDR3 sequences in the sample, about 20% are singletons; the top ten hold 3.5%. The chain is built from TRBV6-6 and TRBJ2-7; 7 bases line up with TRBD2. Material for sequencing was blood, either unsorted or a sorted T cell fraction (not recorded which). This receptor was identified in a female donor with ankylosing spondylitis or in good health (not recorded which). CDR3 in DNA: TGTGCCAGCAAGCGGGACTACTACGAGCAGTACTTC. Translating gives CASKRDYYEQYF.